This is a list of T cell receptor beta chains from one sample in a study of blood T cell repertoires in COVID-19. Using immunoSEQ multiplex PCR, the repertoire was profiled, and TCRdb retains in-frame clones only, with some absent. This repertoire shows 200,000 to 300,000 clones, around 87% found once; its top ten account for 7.1%. The sample consisted of peripheral blood. The source is a woman aged 65 to 85 with active or convalescent COVID-19. CDR3s include the opening cysteine and the closing phenylalanine or tryptophan. Each record gives: V gene, D gene, J gene, clone size, CDR3 DNA, CDR3 protein. The D gene is left open where the match is weak. Clone size is not always given. Where it is, it says once, few, many or a class for expanded clones.

V gene: TRBV29-1
D gene: -
J gene: TRBJ1-4
clone size: few
CDR3 DNA: TGCAGCGTTGAACTAGTTGAAAAACTGTTTTTT
CDR3 protein: CSVELVEKLFF

V gene: TRBV12-3/TRBV12-4
D gene: -
J gene: TRBJ1-2
clone size: -
CDR3 DNA: TGTGCCAGCAGCCGAGCCCCTTTCTATGGCTACACCTTC
CDR3 protein: CASSRAPFYGYTF

V gene: TRBV5-4
D gene: -
J gene: TRBJ1-2
clone size: many
CDR3 DNA: TGTGCCAGCAGCTTGGAAGCCGAAAATGGCTACACCTTC
CDR3 protein: CASSLEAENGYTF

V gene: TRBV2
D gene: -
J gene: TRBJ1-5
clone size: -
CDR3 DNA: TGTGCCAGCACCAGGGATACTAGCAATCAGCCCCAGCATTTT
CDR3 protein: CASTRDTSNQPQHF

V gene: TRBV24-1
D gene: -
J gene: TRBJ2-2
clone size: -
CDR3 DNA: TGTGCCACCAGTGATTTCTACCGATGGGGGGACGGACTGTTATCCACCGGGGAGCTGTTTTTT
CDR3 protein: CATSDFYRWGDGLLSTGELFF

V gene: TRBV4-3
D gene: TRBD2
J gene: TRBJ2-3
clone size: -
CDR3 DNA: TGCGCCAGCAGCCAAGGGGGCGGGGGAAGCACAGATACGCAGTATTTT
CDR3 protein: CASSQGGGGSTDTQYF

V gene: TRBV14
D gene: -
J gene: TRBJ2-3
clone size: -
CDR3 DNA: TGTGCCAGCAGCCAAGATATCGGCGGGGTCACAGATACGCAGTATTTT
CDR3 protein: CASSQDIGGVTDTQYF

V gene: TRBV9
D gene: -
J gene: TRBJ2-3
clone size: once
CDR3 DNA: TGTGCCAGCAGCGCCCCCGGGGTGGGGATCCTGAGGGCAGATACGCAGTATTTT
CDR3 protein: CASSAPGVGILRADTQYF

V gene: TRBV29-1
D gene: TRBD1
J gene: TRBJ1-2
clone size: once
CDR3 DNA: TGCAGCGATGCTACAGGGGGAGTGGGTTCTTCCTATGGCTACACCTTC
CDR3 protein: CSDATGGVGSSYGYTF

V gene: TRBV19
D gene: TRBD1
J gene: TRBJ1-1
clone size: -
CDR3 DNA: TGTGCCAGTAGTACGGACAGGTGGGCCACTGAAGCTTTCTTT
CDR3 protein: CASSTDRWATEAFF

V gene: TRBV2
D gene: TRBD1
J gene: TRBJ1-5
clone size: -
CDR3 DNA: TGTGCCAGCAGTAGAGGCCCGGGACAGGGCCTTTATAGCAATCAGCCCCAGCATTTT
CDR3 protein: CASSRGPGQGLYSNQPQHF

V gene: TRBV10-1
D gene: -
J gene: TRBJ1-1
clone size: -
CDR3 DNA: TGCGCCAGCAGTGCGGGGGGGAACACTGAAGCTTTCTTT
CDR3 protein: CASSAGGNTEAFF

V gene: TRBV19
D gene: TRBD1
J gene: TRBJ1-6
clone size: once
CDR3 DNA: TGTGCCAGTAGTCCCCTTGGACAGGGCTACTCACCCCTCCACTTT
CDR3 protein: CASSPLGQGYSPLHF

V gene: TRBV19
D gene: -
J gene: TRBJ2-3
clone size: once
CDR3 DNA: TGTGCCAGTAGTATTCGAGCGGCCCAATTGGGTAAGACGCAGTATTTT
CDR3 protein: CASSIRAAQLGKTQYF

V gene: TRBV4-1
D gene: TRBD1
J gene: TRBJ1-2
clone size: few
CDR3 DNA: TGCGCCAGCAGCCAAGATCGCGGCAGGGGGAGCTATGGCTACACCTTC
CDR3 protein: CASSQDRGRGSYGYTF

V gene: TRBV6-2/TRBV6-3
D gene: -
J gene: TRBJ2-1
clone size: few
CDR3 DNA: TGTGCCAGCAGTTACTCTGTAGACTCCTACAATGAGCAGTTCTTC
CDR3 protein: CASSYSVDSYNEQFF

V gene: TRBV6-6
D gene: TRBD1
J gene: TRBJ2-4
clone size: once
CDR3 DNA: TGTGCCAGCAGCCCGAATGGACAGGGCGGCATTCAGTACTTC
CDR3 protein: CASSPNGQGGIQYF

V gene: TRBV10-3
D gene: -
J gene: TRBJ1-5
clone size: -
CDR3 DNA: TGTGCCATCAGGGAACAGGGAAGCAATCAGCCCCAGCATTTT
CDR3 protein: CAIREQGSNQPQHF

V gene: TRBV3-1/TRBV3-2
D gene: TRBD1
J gene: TRBJ1-4
clone size: -
CDR3 DNA: TGTGCCAGCAGCCAAGGGGGGACAGGGGGGAAAAAACTGTTTTTT
CDR3 protein: CASSQGGTGGKKLFF

V gene: TRBV5-6
D gene: -
J gene: TRBJ2-2
clone size: few
CDR3 DNA: TGTGCCAGCAGCTTGTTGGGGGGGACAGGTCCTTCCACCGGGGAGCTGTTTTTT
CDR3 protein: CASSLLGGTGPSTGELFF

V gene: TRBV6-5
D gene: -
J gene: TRBJ1-6
clone size: -
CDR3 DNA: TGTGCCAGCAGTTACACGGGTTTTGAGTCACCCCTCCACTTT
CDR3 protein: CASSYTGFESPLHF

V gene: TRBV27
D gene: -
J gene: TRBJ1-2
clone size: -
CDR3 DNA: TGTGCCAGCAGTTTCGGACTGTTTGAGGGCTACACCTTC
CDR3 protein: CASSFGLFEGYTF

V gene: TRBV10-2
D gene: -
J gene: TRBJ2-7
clone size: -
CDR3 DNA: TGCGCCAGCAGTGAGTCCGGGGGGCTCTCCTACGAGCAGTACTTC
CDR3 protein: CASSESGGLSYEQYF

V gene: TRBV7-3
D gene: TRBD2
J gene: TRBJ2-1
clone size: -
CDR3 DNA: TGTGCCAGCAGCTTAACCCCAGCGGGGGGGCCATTTGAGCAGTTCTTC
CDR3 protein: CASSLTPAGGPFEQFF

V gene: TRBV7-9
D gene: -
J gene: TRBJ2-2
clone size: -
CDR3 DNA: TGTGCCAGCAGCGGGAATAGCAGGGCCGGGGAGCTGTTTTTT
CDR3 protein: CASSGNSRAGELFF

V gene: TRBV11-2
D gene: -
J gene: TRBJ1-1
clone size: few
CDR3 DNA: TGTGCCAGCAACCTAGGTAGCACTGAAGCTTTCTTT
CDR3 protein: CASNLGSTEAFF

V gene: TRBV19
D gene: TRBD1
J gene: TRBJ1-2
clone size: -
CDR3 DNA: TGTGCCAGTAGTATGGGACAGAATACTAACTATGGCTACACCTTC
CDR3 protein: CASSMGQNTNYGYTF

V gene: TRBV9
D gene: -
J gene: TRBJ2-7
clone size: -
CDR3 DNA: TGTGCCAGCAGCGCCGCAGAGGAATACGAGCAGTACTTC
CDR3 protein: CASSAAEEYEQYF

V gene: TRBV19
D gene: TRBD1
J gene: TRBJ2-7
clone size: -
CDR3 DNA: TGTGCCAGTAGTATAGTCGGGACAGGGGGCTACGAGCAGTACTTC
CDR3 protein: CASSIVGTGGYEQYF

V gene: TRBV5-1
D gene: TRBD1
J gene: TRBJ1-2
clone size: -
CDR3 DNA: TGCGCCAGCAGCTCCACAGGGGGCGTTTATGGCTACACCTTC
CDR3 protein: CASSSTGGVYGYTF

V gene: TRBV15
D gene: -
J gene: TRBJ1-5
clone size: -
CDR3 DNA: TGTGCCACCAGCAGAGAAGACAGAAGGTTTGCGGATCAGCCCCAGCATTTT
CDR3 protein: CATSREDRRFADQPQHF

V gene: TRBV7-2
D gene: TRBD2
J gene: TRBJ2-2
clone size: -
CDR3 DNA: TGTGCCAGCAGCCACCGGACTAGTCGGACCGGGGAGCTGTTTTTT
CDR3 protein: CASSHRTSRTGELFF

V gene: TRBV5-8
D gene: -
J gene: TRBJ1-4
clone size: -
CDR3 DNA: TGTGCCAGCAGCTCCGTAGGGAGTACCGGTGAAAAACTGTTTTTT
CDR3 protein: CASSSVGSTGEKLFF

V gene: TRBV7-6
D gene: -
J gene: TRBJ2-2
clone size: -
CDR3 DNA: TGTGCCAGCAGCGCGAGGGACACCCCGGGCCGCGGGGAGCTGTTTTTT
CDR3 protein: CASSARDTPGRGELFF

V gene: TRBV19
D gene: TRBD1
J gene: TRBJ1-1
clone size: -
CDR3 DNA: TGTGCCAGTAGTATCCCGGGACAGGGGAACACTGAAGCTTTCTTT
CDR3 protein: CASSIPGQGNTEAFF

V gene: TRBV18
D gene: TRBD1
J gene: TRBJ1-6
clone size: -
CDR3 DNA: TGTGCCAGCTCATCGGACAGGGCTAATTCACCCCTCCACTTT
CDR3 protein: CASSSDRANSPLHF

V gene: TRBV11-2
D gene: -
J gene: TRBJ2-2
clone size: few
CDR3 DNA: TGTGCCAGGGGGGGGGACACCCAAACCGGGGAGCTGTTTTTT
CDR3 protein: CARGGDTQTGELFF

V gene: TRBV27
D gene: TRBD1
J gene: TRBJ1-6
clone size: -
CDR3 DNA: TGTGCCAGCAGACCCTCCGGGACAGGTGGGTCACCCCTCCACTTT
CDR3 protein: CASRPSGTGGSPLHF

V gene: TRBV7-3
D gene: -
J gene: TRBJ2-3
clone size: -
CDR3 DNA: TGTGCCAGCAGCTTAATTGGCAGCACAGATACGCAGTATTTT
CDR3 protein: CASSLIGSTDTQYF

V gene: TRBV6-6
D gene: -
J gene: TRBJ1-1
clone size: once
CDR3 DNA: TGTGCCAGCATCGGACAAGTAAGCACTGAAGCTTTCTTT
CDR3 protein: CASIGQVSTEAFF

V gene: TRBV19
D gene: -
J gene: TRBJ1-2
clone size: -
CDR3 DNA: TGTGCCAGTAGTATGGGCGACGCGAGTCGCACCTTC
CDR3 protein: CASSMGDASRTF

V gene: TRBV7-3
D gene: -
J gene: TRBJ2-1
clone size: -
CDR3 DNA: TGTGCCAGCAGCTCCGTTCCTACTATCGGGAATACCTACAATGAGCAGTTCTTC
CDR3 protein: CASSSVPTIGNTYNEQFF

V gene: TRBV5-4
D gene: TRBD1
J gene: TRBJ2-7
clone size: -
CDR3 DNA: TGTGCCAGCAGCTTCGGACAGGGGCTTTCCTACGAGCAGTACTTC
CDR3 protein: CASSFGQGLSYEQYF

V gene: TRBV6-1
D gene: TRBD1
J gene: TRBJ2-7
clone size: -
CDR3 DNA: TGTGCCAGCAGTGAAGCAGGGACAGGATCCTACGAGCAGTACTTC
CDR3 protein: CASSEAGTGSYEQYF

V gene: TRBV7-2
D gene: -
J gene: TRBJ1-1
clone size: few
CDR3 DNA: TGTGCCAGCAGCTTACTAAGAGGGAACACTGAAGCTTTCTTT
CDR3 protein: CASSLLRGNTEAFF

V gene: TRBV6-2/TRBV6-3
D gene: -
J gene: TRBJ1-5
clone size: -
CDR3 DNA: TGTGCCAGCAGCAGAGGAGGAACCCAGCATTTT
CDR3 protein: CASSRGGTQHF

V gene: TRBV19
D gene: -
J gene: TRBJ1-4
clone size: -
CDR3 DNA: TGTGCCAGTACCGACCCTGGAGGTAATGAAAAACTGTTTTTT
CDR3 protein: CASTDPGGNEKLFF